This T cell receptor (beta chain) was observed in a study of beta chain features in type 1 diabetes. The isolated RNA, all of it, was reverse transcribed, so expressed TCRB transcripts were what got sequenced. Sequencing was performed with immunoSEQ multiplex PCR; in TCRdb, only in-frame clones are kept and a portion is missing. In the table there are 350,000 to 400,000 clones, more than 13% of which are singletons. The sequence came from a woman between 18 and 29 years old in good health. Sequences were obtained from naive CD4+ T cells from blood.

CDR3 in amino acids: CASSFRPGEVVYEQYF. CDR3 DNA: TGTGCCAGCAGCTTTCGCCCGGGAGAGGTAGTATACGAGCAGTACTTC. This chain joins TRBV7-2 and TRBJ2-7; D is perhaps TRBD2 (6 bases). The CDR3 is made up of 16 amino acids. The V end was cut by 3 bases, the J end by 4 bases, with 19 bases between. Germline V gives CDR1 SGHTA, CDR2 FQGNSA.